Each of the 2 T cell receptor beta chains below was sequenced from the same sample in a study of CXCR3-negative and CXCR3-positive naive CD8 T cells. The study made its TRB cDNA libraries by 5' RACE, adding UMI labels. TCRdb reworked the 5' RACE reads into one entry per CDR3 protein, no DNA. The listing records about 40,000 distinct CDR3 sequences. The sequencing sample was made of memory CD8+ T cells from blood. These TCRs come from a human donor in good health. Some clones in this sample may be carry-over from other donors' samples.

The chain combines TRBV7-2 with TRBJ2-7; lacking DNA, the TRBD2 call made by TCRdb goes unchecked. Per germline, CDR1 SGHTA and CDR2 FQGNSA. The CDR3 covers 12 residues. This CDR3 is CASRVGGYEQYF.

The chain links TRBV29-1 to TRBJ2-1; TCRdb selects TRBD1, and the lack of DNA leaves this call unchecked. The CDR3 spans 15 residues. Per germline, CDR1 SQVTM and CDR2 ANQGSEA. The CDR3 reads CSVEDRTGERNEQFF.